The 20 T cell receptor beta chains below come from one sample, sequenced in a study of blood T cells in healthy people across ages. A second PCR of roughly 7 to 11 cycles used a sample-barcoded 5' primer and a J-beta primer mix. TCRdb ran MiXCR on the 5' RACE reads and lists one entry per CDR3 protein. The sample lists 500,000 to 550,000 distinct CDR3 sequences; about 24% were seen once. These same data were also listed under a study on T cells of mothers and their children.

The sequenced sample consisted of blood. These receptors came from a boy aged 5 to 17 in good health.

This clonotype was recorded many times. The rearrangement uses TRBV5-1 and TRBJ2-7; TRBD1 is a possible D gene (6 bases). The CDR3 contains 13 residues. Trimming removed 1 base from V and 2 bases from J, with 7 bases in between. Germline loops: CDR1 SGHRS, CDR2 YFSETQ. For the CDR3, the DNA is TGCGCCAGCAGCTTGCCAGGGGCCTACGAGCAGTACTTC. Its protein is CASSLPGAYEQYF. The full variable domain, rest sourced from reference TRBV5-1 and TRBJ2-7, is KAGVTQTPRYLIKTRGQQVTLSCSPISGHRSVSWYQQTPGQGLQFLFEYFSETQRNKGNFPGRFSGRQFSNSRSEMNVSTLELGDSALYLCASSLPGAYEQYFGPGTRLTVT.

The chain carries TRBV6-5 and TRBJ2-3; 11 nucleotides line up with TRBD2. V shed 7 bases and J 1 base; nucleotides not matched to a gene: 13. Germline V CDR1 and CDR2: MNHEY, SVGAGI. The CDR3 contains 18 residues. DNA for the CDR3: TGTGCCAGCACTCCCCGGGTACTAGCGGGAGTCGGCACAGATACGCAGTATTTT. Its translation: CASTPRVLAGVGTDTQYF.

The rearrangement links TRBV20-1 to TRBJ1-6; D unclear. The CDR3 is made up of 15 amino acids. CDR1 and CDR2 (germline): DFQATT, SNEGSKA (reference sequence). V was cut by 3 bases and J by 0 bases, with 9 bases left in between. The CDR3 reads CSASAPSSYNSPLHF. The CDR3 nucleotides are TGCAGTGCTAGTGCCCCGAGCTCCTATAATTCACCCCTCCACTTT.

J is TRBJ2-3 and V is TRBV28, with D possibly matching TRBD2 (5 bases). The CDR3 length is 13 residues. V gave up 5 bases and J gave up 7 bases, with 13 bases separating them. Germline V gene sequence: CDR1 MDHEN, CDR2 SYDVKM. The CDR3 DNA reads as TGTGCCAGCAGTGTACGGACTTTCTATACGCAGTATTTT. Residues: CASSVRTFYTQYF.

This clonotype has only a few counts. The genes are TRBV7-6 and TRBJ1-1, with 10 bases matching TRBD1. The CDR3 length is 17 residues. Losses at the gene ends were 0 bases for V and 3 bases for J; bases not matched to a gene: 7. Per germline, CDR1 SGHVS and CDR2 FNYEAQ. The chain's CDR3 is CASSLAPPGTGDTEAFF. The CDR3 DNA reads TGTGCCAGCAGCTTAGCCCCCCCTGGGACAGGGGACACTGAAGCTTTCTTT.

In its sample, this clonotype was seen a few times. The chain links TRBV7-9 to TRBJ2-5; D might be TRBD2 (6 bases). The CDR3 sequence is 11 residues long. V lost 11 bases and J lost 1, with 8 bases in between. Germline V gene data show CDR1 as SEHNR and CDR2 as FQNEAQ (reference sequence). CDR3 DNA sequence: TGTGCCGCGGGGTTCCAAGAGACCCAGTACTTC. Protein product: CAAGFQETQYF.

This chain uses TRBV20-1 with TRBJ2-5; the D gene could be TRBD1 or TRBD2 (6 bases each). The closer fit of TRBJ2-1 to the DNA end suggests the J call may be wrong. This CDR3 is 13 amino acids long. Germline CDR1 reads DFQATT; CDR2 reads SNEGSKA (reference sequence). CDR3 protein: CSASPGGNDEQFF. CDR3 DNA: TGCAGTGCTAGTCCCGGGGGCAACGATGAGCAGTTCTTC.

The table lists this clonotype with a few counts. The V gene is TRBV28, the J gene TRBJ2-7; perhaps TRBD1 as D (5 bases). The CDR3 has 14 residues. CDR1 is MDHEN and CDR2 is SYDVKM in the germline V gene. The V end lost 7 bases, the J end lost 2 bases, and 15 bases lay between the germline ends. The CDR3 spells CASNKGNKPYEQYF. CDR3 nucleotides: TGTGCCAGCAACAAGGGGAACAAGCCCTACGAGCAGTACTTC. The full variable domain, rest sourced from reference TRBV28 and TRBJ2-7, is DVKVTQSSRYLVKRTGEKVFLECVQDMDHENMFWYRQDPGLGLRLIYFSYDVKMKEKGDIPEGYSVSREKKERFSLILESASTNQTSMYLCASNKGNKPYEQYFGPGTRLTVT.

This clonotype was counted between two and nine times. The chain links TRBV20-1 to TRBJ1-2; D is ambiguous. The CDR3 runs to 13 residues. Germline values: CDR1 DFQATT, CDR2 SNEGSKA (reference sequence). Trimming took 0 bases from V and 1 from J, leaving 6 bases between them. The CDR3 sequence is CSARDHSNYGYTF. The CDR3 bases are TGCAGTGCTAGAGATCACAGTAACTATGGCTACACCTTC.

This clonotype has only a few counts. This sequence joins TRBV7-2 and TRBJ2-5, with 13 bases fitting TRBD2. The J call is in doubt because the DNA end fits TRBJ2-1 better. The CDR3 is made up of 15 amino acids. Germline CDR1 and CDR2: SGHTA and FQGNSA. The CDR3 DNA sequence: TGTGCCAGCAGCTTAGTGGGACTAGCGGGAAATGAGCAGTTCTTC. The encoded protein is CASSLVGLAGNEQFF.

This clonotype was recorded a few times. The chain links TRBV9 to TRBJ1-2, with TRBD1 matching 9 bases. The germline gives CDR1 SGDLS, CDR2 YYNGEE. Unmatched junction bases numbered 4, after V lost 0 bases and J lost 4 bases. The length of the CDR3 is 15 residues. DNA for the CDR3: TGTGCCAGCAGCGTAGAACAGGGGGCCGCCTATGGCTACACCTTC. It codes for CASSVEQGAAYGYTF.

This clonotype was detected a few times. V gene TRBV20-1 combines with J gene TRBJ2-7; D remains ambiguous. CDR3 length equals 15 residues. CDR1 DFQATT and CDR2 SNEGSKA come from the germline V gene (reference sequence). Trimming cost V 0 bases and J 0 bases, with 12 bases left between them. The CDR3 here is CSARDPSANSYEQYF. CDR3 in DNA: TGCAGTGCTAGAGATCCGAGCGCCAACTCCTACGAGCAGTACTTC.

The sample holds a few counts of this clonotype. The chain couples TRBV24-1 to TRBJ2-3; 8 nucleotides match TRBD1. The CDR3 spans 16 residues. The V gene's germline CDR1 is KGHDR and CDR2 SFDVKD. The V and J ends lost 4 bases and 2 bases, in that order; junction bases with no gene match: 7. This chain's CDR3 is CATSDQGQVNTDTQYF. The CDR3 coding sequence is TGTGCCACCAGTGACCAGGGACAGGTGAACACAGATACGCAGTATTTT.

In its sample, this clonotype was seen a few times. CDR3: CASRTIRWDGNYGYTF. CDR3 bases: TGTGCCAGCAGAACAATAAGATGGGACGGAAACTATGGCTACACCTTC. V and J are TRBV6-6 and TRBJ1-2; perhaps TRBD1 as D (5 bases). The germline V gene has CDR1 MNHNY and CDR2 SVGAGI (reference sequence). The CDR3 length is 16 residues. The V end was cut by 6 bases, the J end by 2 bases, with 19 bases between.

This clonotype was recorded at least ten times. CDR3 in amino acids: CASRTRASYEQYF. The CDR3 region has the DNA TGTGCCAGCAGGACCCGGGCCAGCTACGAGCAGTACTTC. This chain links TRBV2 with TRBJ2-7; D unclear. The CDR3 is 13 amino acids. Trimming removed 6 bases from V and 3 bases from J, with 12 bases in between. The germline gives CDR1 SNHLY, CDR2 FYNNEI.

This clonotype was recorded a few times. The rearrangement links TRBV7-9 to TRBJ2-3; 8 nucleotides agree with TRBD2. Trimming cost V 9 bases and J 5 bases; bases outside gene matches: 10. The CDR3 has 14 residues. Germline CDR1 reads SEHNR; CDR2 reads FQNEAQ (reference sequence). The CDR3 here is CASWTSMGLDTQYF. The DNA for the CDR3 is TGTGCCAGTTGGACTAGCATGGGACTAGATACGCAGTATTTT.

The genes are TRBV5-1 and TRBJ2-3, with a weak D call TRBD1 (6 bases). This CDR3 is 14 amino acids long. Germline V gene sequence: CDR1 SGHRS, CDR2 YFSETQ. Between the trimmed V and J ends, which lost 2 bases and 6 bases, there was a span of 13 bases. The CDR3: CASSFTQGTDTQYF. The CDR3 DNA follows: TGCGCCAGCAGCTTCACTCAGGGGACGGATACGCAGTATTTT.

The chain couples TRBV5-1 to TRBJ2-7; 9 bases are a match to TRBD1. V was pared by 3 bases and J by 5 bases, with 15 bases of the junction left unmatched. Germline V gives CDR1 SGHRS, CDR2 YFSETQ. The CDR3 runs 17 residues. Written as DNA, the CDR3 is TGCGCCAGCAGCTCGAGTCTATTCGGGACAGGGCAGGACGAGCAGTACTTC. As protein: CASSSSLFGTGQDEQYF.

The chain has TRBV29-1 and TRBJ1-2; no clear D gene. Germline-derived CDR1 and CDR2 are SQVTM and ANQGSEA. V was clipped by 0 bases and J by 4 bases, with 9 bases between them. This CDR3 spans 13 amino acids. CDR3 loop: CSVEDPGPYGYTF. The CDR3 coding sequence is TGCAGCGTTGAAGATCCGGGTCCCTATGGCTACACCTTC.

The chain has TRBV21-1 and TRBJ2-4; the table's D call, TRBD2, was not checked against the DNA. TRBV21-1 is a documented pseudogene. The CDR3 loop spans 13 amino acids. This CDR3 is CASSRGAKNIQYF. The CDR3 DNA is TGTGCCAGCAGCCGAGGGGCCAAAAACATTCAGTACTTC.